This entry lists 7 T cell receptor beta chains sequenced from one sample in a study of cytomegalovirus exposure and HLA in healthy donors. PCR primers comprised 60 Vbeta and 13 Jbeta primers. Some clones are missing from TCRdb's copy, which holds only in-frame ones; the method was immunoSEQ multiplex PCR. Among under 150,000 clones listed, 76% were seen once. The sequencing input was PBMCs. Every receptor here comes from a female donor in good health and CMV-seropositive.

This clone was found a few times. The chain links TRBV28 to TRBJ1-4, with D perhaps matching TRBD1 (6 bases). The germline gives CDR1 MDHEN, CDR2 SYDVKM. The V and J ends lost 4 bases and 3 bases respectively, with 12 bases between them. The CDR3 runs 15 residues. The CDR3 is CASSSTGIPNEKLFF. CDR3 sequence (DNA): TGTGCCAGCAGTTCTACAGGGATCCCTAATGAAAAACTGTTTTTT.

The chain combines TRBV7-9 with TRBJ2-5; 9 bases map to TRBD1. The V segment lost 5 bases and the J segment 5 bases; nucleotides outside the gene matches: 6. The CDR3 extends over 14 amino acids. Germline V lookup: CDR1 SEHNR, CDR2 FQNEAQ (reference sequence). The CDR3 DNA sequence: TGTGCCAGCAGCCGACCGGACAGGGGCGAGACCCAGTACTTC. Its translation: CASSRPDRGETQYF.

This clone occurred once. Other DNA variants within this sample encode the same CDR3. The chain couples TRBV5-4 to TRBJ1-2; the match to TRBD1 covers 9 bases. CDR3 length: 14 residues. Germline CDR1 SGHNT, CDR2 YYREEE (reference sequence). Trimming took 4 bases from V and 4 from J; bases not matched to a gene: 5. CDR3 DNA sequence: TGTGCCAGCAGCCTAGGGACAGGGCTCTATGGCTACACCTTC. Its translation: CASSLGTGLYGYTF.

This chain connects TRBV30 to TRBJ2-5; perhaps TRBD2 as D (5 bases). The CDR3 runs 12 residues. V shed 1 base and J shed 10 bases, with 13 bases lying between them. Germline V gene sequence: CDR1 GTSNPN, CDR2 SVGIG (reference sequence). The CDR3 reads CAWSAGRGFQYF. The DNA for the CDR3 is TGTGCCTGGAGTGCCGGACGGGGATTCCAGTACTTC. The full variable domain, completed using reference TRBV30 and TRBJ2-5, is SQTIHQWPATLVQPVGSPLSLECTVEGTSNPNLYWYRQAAGRGLQLLFYSVGIGQISSEVPQNLSASRPQDRQFILSSKKLLLSDSGFYLCAWSAGRGFQYFGPGTRLLVL.

This sequence joins TRBV11-2 and TRBJ2-3; D not resolved. CDR3 length: 12 amino acids. CDR1 is SGHAT, CDR2 FQNNGV, per germline. V was trimmed by 6 bases and J by 6 bases, leaving 10 bases between them. CDR3 nucleotides: TGTGCCAGCAGTCGTGAAGAGGATACGCAGTATTTT. It yields the protein CASSREEDTQYF.

To note about this clone: One end of the junction is discordant with germline, which a read error may explain. CDR3 sequence (DNA): TGTGCCAGCAGTTTAGGGGGACAGCTAAATTCACCCCTCCACTTT. Translated: CASSLGGQLNSPLHF. This rearrangement joins TRBV11-2 to TRBJ1-6; 7 bases map to TRBD1. The CDR3 is 15 residues long. Germline V gene sequence: CDR1 SGHAT, CDR2 FQNNGV.

In this sample, this clone turned up a few times. V and J are TRBV4-1 and TRBJ1-4; D may be TRBD1 (5 bases). Germline V gene data show CDR1 as MGHRA and CDR2 as YSYEKL. The ends were cut back, 0 bases at V and 5 bases at J, with 10 bases in the middle. This CDR3 comprises 15 residues. CDR3 bases: TGCGCCAGCAGCCAAGAAACGCGACAGAATGAAAAACTGTTTTTT. Its protein product is CASSQETRQNEKLFF.